One and the same sample provided the 2 T cell receptor beta chains below, sequenced in a study of tissue T cells after allogeneic stem cell transplantation (dated by TCRdb to 2022 to 2024). Library prep was done by the immunoSEQ multiplex PCR assay. TCRdb stores this immuneACCESS table with in-frame sequences only. Part of the clones is absent; in the studies checked, under half of the shortfall reflects unresolved V genes, and no reason is known for the rest. This sample holds under 2,500 clones; approximately 76% were observed only once. The top ten clonotypes cover around 6.5% of the sample. Explained via the paper, the time point label denotes: human tissue collected at research (rapid) autopsy. The input for sequencing was ileal tissue, taken at autopsy. Receptor source: a male patient aged 35-75 years with steroid-refractory graft-versus-host disease after an allogeneic stem cell transplant. Some T cells may derive from the graft donor when a transplant has been performed.

The V and J genes are TRBV18 and TRBJ1-6, with a weak D call TRBD1 (5 bases). The CDR3 length is 15 residues. The V and J ends lost 2 bases and 6 bases respectively, with 11 bases between them. Germline V gene sequence: CDR1 KGHSH, CDR2 LQKENI. The CDR3 sequence is CASSPEWGTNSPLHF. In DNA form, the CDR3 reads TGTGCCAGCTCACCAGAATGGGGCACTAATTCACCCCTCCACTTT.

This clone was picked up a small number of times. The chain joins TRBV5-1 to TRBJ2-1; 12 nucleotides match TRBD1. Germline loops: CDR1 SGHRS, CDR2 YFSETQ. The junction had 3 bases not matched to a gene; V was cut back by 4 bases and J by 7 bases. The CDR3 runs to 14 residues. The CDR3 loop reads CASSLGQGANEQFF. The CDR3 nucleotides are TGCGCCAGCAGCCTGGGACAGGGGGCAAATGAGCAGTTCTTC.